This TCR beta chain stems from a study of blood T cells in healthy people across ages. General study findings and limits: Relative to aged donors, long-lived donors carried more naive CD4+ cells and displayed higher diversity.

Sample donors were healthy Caucasian individuals that came from Russia, aged roughly 6 to 95. A minimum of 6 million PBMCs was isolated per sample. V shed 2 bases, J shed 0 bases, and the junction held 3 bases outside the gene matches. This CDR3 comprises 15 residues. Germline V gives CDR1 GTSNPN, CDR2 SVGIG (reference sequence). A J-beta primer mix and a sample-barcoded 5' primer were used in a second PCR of about 7 to 11 cycles. TCRdb analysed the 5' RACE reads with MiXCR anew, one entry per CDR3 protein. The table records more than 1,400,000 distinct CDR3 sequences, around 42% of them present only once. For this clonotype: As yet, its antigen is unknown.

Sequenced material: blood. The TCR was taken from a woman aged 18-35 years in good health. The gene calls are TRBV30 and TRBJ2-2; TRBD2 aligns across 7 bases. CDR3 protein: CAWSYGGTNTGELFF. The CDR3 coding sequence is TGTGCCTGGAGTTACGGGGGGACGAACACCGGGGAGCTGTTTTTT.